Listed here is a single TCR beta chain. Sample time point: baseline, week 1 (first vaccination visit). The treatment: pre-vaccination baseline after standard-of-care therapy. Donor tumors were new WHO grade 3 or 4 IDH1-mutant, ATRX-lost astrocytomas. This sample was included in a study of a mutant IDH1 vaccine in newly diagnosed glioma. Study background: Earlier care involved radiotherapy, temozolomide, or both, and the majority received both.

This CDR3 comprises 15 residues. The germline CDR1 and CDR2 sequences are MNHEY and SVGAGI. The V and J ends lost 0 bases and 2 bases respectively, with 8 bases between them. Profiling relied on immunoSEQ multiplex PCR, and the TCRdb table lists in-frame clones only, not all of them. The repertoire holds 65,000 to 70,000 clones, approximately 83% seen once, with around 3% in the top ten. The sequencing used PBMCs, collected from a glioma patient treated with radiotherapy, temozolomide or both. V is TRBV6-5 and J is TRBJ1-3; the D is unclear. The TCR comes from a man younger than 45 with glioma. The CDR3 region has the DNA TGTGCCAGCAGTTACTCGTTTGGCCCTGGAAACACCATATATTTT. It specifies CASSYSFGPGNTIYF.